Shown below are 2 T cell receptor beta chains from a single sample sequenced in a study of T cell responses to AZD1222 COVID-19 vaccine. Measured with immunoSEQ multiplex PCR; TCRdb has only the in-frame clones, and not every one. The table has 95,000 to 100,000 clones, about 87% seen once; the top ten hold roughly 10%. The sample here was peripheral blood, taken 28 days after the second AZD1222 dose. All receptors come from an adult who received the AZD1222 COVID-19 vaccine.

The chain carries TRBV6-6 and TRBJ1-5; D uncertain. CDR3 size: 14 residues. Trimming took 6 bases from V and 4 from J, leaving 13 bases between them. CDR1 MNHNY and CDR2 SVGAGI come from the germline V gene (reference sequence). CDR3 in DNA: TGTGCCAGCAGAGGTCCTTGGCAGAATCAGCCCCAGCATTTT. Translation gives CASRGPWQNQPQHF.

The V call is TRBV5-6, the J call TRBJ2-3; D not resolved. V was pared by 4 bases and J by 1 base, with 10 bases between. Germline V CDR1 and CDR2: SGHDT, YYEEEE. CDR3 length equals 14 residues. The CDR3 sequence: CASSRPTRTDTQYF. CDR3 nucleotides: TGTGCCAGCAGCAGACCTACGCGCACAGATACGCAGTATTTT.